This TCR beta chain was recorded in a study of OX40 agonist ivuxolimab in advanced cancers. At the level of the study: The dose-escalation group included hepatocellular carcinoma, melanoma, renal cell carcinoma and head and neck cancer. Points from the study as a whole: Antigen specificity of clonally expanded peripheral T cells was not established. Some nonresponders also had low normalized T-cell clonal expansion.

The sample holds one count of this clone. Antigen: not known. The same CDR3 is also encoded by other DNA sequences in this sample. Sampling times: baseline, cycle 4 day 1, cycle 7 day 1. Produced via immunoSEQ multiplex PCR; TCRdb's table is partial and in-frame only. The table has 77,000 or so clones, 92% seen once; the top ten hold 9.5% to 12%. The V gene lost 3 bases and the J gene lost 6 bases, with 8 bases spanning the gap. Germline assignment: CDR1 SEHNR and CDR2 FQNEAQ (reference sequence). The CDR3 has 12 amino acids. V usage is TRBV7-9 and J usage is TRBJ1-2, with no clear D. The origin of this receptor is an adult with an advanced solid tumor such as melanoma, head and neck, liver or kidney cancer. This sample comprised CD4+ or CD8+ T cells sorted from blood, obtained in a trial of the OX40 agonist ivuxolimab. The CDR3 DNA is TGTGCCAGCAGCTTTGACTCGGATGGCTACACCTTC. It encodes CASSFDSDGYTF.